A selection of T cell receptor beta chains follows, all from one sample in a study of T cell responses to AZD1222 COVID-19 vaccine. TCRdb keeps only in-frame clones here, not all; method: immunoSEQ multiplex PCR. The sample has roughly 89,000 clones; approximately 88% are singletons. The sequences come from peripheral blood, collected on day 0 of MenACWY control vaccination. These receptor sequences come from an adult in good health. The CDR3 runs from the conserved cysteine through the conserved F or W. The order of the fields is V gene, clone size, D gene, J gene, CDR3 protein, CDR3 DNA. The D gene is left open where the match is weak. Clone size is given for some rows only: seen once, a few or many times, or a class if the clone is expanded.

TRBV5-6,-,-,TRBJ2-3,CASSLVRYTQYF,TGTGCCAGCAGCTTGGTGCGGTATACGCAGTATTTT
TRBV6-5,once,-,TRBJ2-1,CASTMGNEQFF,TGTGCCAGCACGATGGGGAATGAGCAGTTCTTC
TRBV7-2,-,TRBD2,TRBJ2-3,CASSPHMGGADTQYF,TGTGCCAGCAGCCCTCACATGGGAGGGGCAGATACGCAGTATTTT
TRBV9,-,TRBD1,TRBJ2-5,CASSVDKTGEWETQYF,TGTGCCAGCAGCGTAGATAAGACAGGGGAATGGGAGACCCAGTACTTC
TRBV6-2/TRBV6-3,-,-,TRBJ1-2,CASSYLGYGYTF,TGTGCCAGCAGTTACCTGGGGTATGGCTACACCTTC
TRBV2,-,TRBD1,TRBJ1-5,CASRFGGGQDYSNQPQHF,TGTGCCAGCAGATTTGGGGGGGGACAGGATTATAGCAATCAGCCCCAGCATTTT
TRBV28,-,-,TRBJ2-1,CATDRVGPFYNEQFF,TGTGCCACCGATCGGGTAGGGCCCTTCTACAATGAGCAGTTCTTC
TRBV19,few,-,TRBJ1-5,CASRSDYSNQPQHF,TGTGCCAGTAGGTCCGATTATAGCAATCAGCCCCAGCATTTT
TRBV5-1,-,TRBD1,TRBJ2-7,CASSLRQGVSYEQYF,TGCGCCAGCAGCTTAAGACAGGGGGTGTCCTACGAGCAGTACTTC
TRBV12-3/TRBV12-4,-,-,TRBJ2-5,CASSLESWTQYF,TGTGCCAGCAGTTTAGAATCGTGGACCCAGTACTTC
TRBV11-2,-,TRBD2,TRBJ2-3,CASSPRDLAGGRTDTQYF,TGTGCCAGCAGCCCCAGGGATCTAGCGGGAGGCCGCACAGATACGCAGTATTTT
TRBV28,-,-,TRBJ2-5,CASFRIAQETQYF,TGTGCCAGCTTTAGGATAGCGCAAGAGACCCAGTACTTC
TRBV28,-,TRBD1,TRBJ1-2,CASSDPTGNYGYTF,TGTGCCAGCAGTGACCCGACAGGGAACTATGGCTACACCTTC
TRBV19,-,-,TRBJ1-1,CASSSQGTHEAFF,TGTGCCAGTAGCTCCCAGGGGACCCATGAAGCTTTCTTT
TRBV4-1,-,-,TRBJ1-4,CASSQDHWRTNEKLFF,TGCGCCAGCAGCCAAGATCATTGGCGAACTAATGAAAAACTGTTTTTT
TRBV6-6,-,TRBD1,TRBJ1-5,CASSRQGAGDNQPQHF,TGTGCCAGCAGTCGACAGGGGGCAGGGGACAATCAGCCCCAGCATTTT
TRBV19,-,TRBD1,TRBJ1-1,CASSYHRGTEAFF,TGTGCCAGTAGCTACCACAGGGGCACTGAAGCTTTCTTT
TRBV28,-,-,TRBJ1-2,CASSGSGWVRGYTF,TGTGCCAGCAGCGGCTCAGGGTGGGTGCGCGGCTACACCTTC
TRBV5-4,once,-,TRBJ2-6,CASSHSGANVLTF,TGTGCCAGCAGCCACTCTGGGGCCAACGTCCTGACTTTC
TRBV11-2,-,-,TRBJ2-5,CASSLGHLGAETQYF,TGTGCCAGCAGCTTAGGACATCTGGGGGCTGAGACCCAGTACTTC
TRBV6-4,-,TRBD1,TRBJ1-5,CASSVDRNQPQHF,TGTGCCAGCAGTGTGGACAGGAATCAGCCCCAGCATTTT
TRBV30,once,TRBD2,TRBJ2-1,CAWKTWLAGGGNEQFF,TGTGCCTGGAAAACTTGGCTCGCGGGAGGCGGCAATGAGCAGTTCTTC
TRBV24-1,-,TRBD1,TRBJ2-3,CATADRGYTDTQYF,TGTGCCACCGCGGACAGGGGGTACACAGATACGCAGTATTTT
TRBV5-6,-,TRBD2,TRBJ2-3,CASSLGTRGTDTQYF,TGTGCCAGCAGCTTGGGGACTAGAGGCACAGATACGCAGTATTTT
TRBV4-2,-,TRBD1,TRBJ1-6,CASSQAPQGDNSPLHF,TGTGCCAGCAGCCAAGCGCCACAGGGGGACAATTCACCCCTCCACTTT
TRBV5-1,-,-,TRBJ1-2,CASSLVVDSSYGYTF,TGCGCCAGCAGCTTGGTCGTCGACTCATCCTATGGCTACACCTTC
TRBV25-1,-,TRBD1,TRBJ1-1,CASSDNERQGAKAFF,TGTGCCAGCAGTGATAATGAGCGACAGGGGGCGAAAGCTTTCTTT
TRBV28,-,-,TRBJ1-6,CASRDGNSPLHF,TGTGCCAGCAGAGACGGGAATTCACCCCTCCACTTT
TRBV27,once,TRBD1,TRBJ1-1,CASSLRGLNTEAFF,TGTGCCAGCAGTTTAAGGGGGCTGAACACTGAAGCTTTCTTT
TRBV7-2,-,TRBD1,TRBJ2-7,CATTWDRNNEQYF,TGTGCCACAACCTGGGACAGGAACAACGAGCAGTACTTC
TRBV4-3,-,TRBD2,TRBJ2-3,CASSQEWASGRIDTQYF,TGCGCCAGCAGCCAAGAATGGGCTAGCGGGAGAATAGATACGCAGTATTTT
TRBV24-1,once,-,TRBJ1-2,CATSDPTKGDYGYTF,TGTGCCACCAGTGATCCGACGAAGGGAGACTATGGCTACACCTTC
TRBV15,-,TRBD2,TRBJ2-3,CATSARLAATDTQYF,TGTGCCACCAGCGCAAGACTAGCCGCAACAGATACGCAGTATTTT
TRBV6-6,-,-,TRBJ2-7,CASSQGPNSYEQYF,TGTGCCAGCAGTCAGGGGCCGAACTCCTACGAGCAGTACTTC
TRBV20-1,once,-,TRBJ1-4,CSASKRINEKLFF,TGCAGTGCTAGTAAAAGGATTAATGAAAAACTGTTTTTT
TRBV5-1,-,-,TRBJ2-7,CASSLRQSSYEQYF,TGCGCCAGCAGCTTGAGACAGAGCTCCTACGAGCAGTACTTC
TRBV10-1,-,TRBD2,TRBJ2-7,CASSEKVAGLYEQYF,TGCGCCAGCAGTGAGAAGGTAGCGGGGCTTTACGAGCAGTACTTC
TRBV2,-,-,TRBJ2-7,CASRVGLGEQYF,TGTGCCAGCAGGGTAGGTTTGGGCGAGCAGTACTTC
TRBV5-1,-,TRBD2,TRBJ2-1,CASSLVVPGGGSYNEQFF,TGCGCCAGCAGCTTGGTGGTCCCGGGAGGGGGCTCCTACAATGAGCAGTTCTTC
TRBV5-6,-,-,TRBJ1-5,CASSLEPGWGNQPQHF,TGTGCCAGCAGCTTGGAGCCGGGATGGGGCAATCAGCCCCAGCATTTT
TRBV6-1,-,-,TRBJ1-3,CASSESPGLGGNTIYF,TGTGCCAGCAGTGAAAGTCCGGGACTAGGAGGAAACACCATATATTTT
TRBV19,-,-,TRBJ2-7,CASSILGQGSEQYF,TGTGCCAGTAGTATACTGGGTCAGGGAAGCGAGCAGTACTTC
TRBV4-1,-,-,TRBJ1-1,CASSQESRPNTEAFF,TGCGCCAGCAGCCAAGAGTCCAGGCCCAACACTGAAGCTTTCTTT
TRBV30,-,-,TRBJ2-3,CAWSQGGPTQYF,TGTGCCTGGAGTCAGGGCGGGCCCACGCAGTATTTT
TRBV20-1,-,-,TRBJ2-3,CRDSDTQYF,TGCAGAGACTCCGATACGCAGTATTTT
TRBV4-3,few,TRBD2,TRBJ2-3,CASSPRLAGGPSTDTQYF,TGCGCCAGCAGCCCCCGACTAGCGGGAGGGCCTAGCACAGATACGCAGTATTTT
TRBV27,-,TRBD1,TRBJ2-2,CASGRDRTAGELFF,TGTGCCAGCGGACGGGACAGAACAGCCGGGGAGCTGTTTTTT
TRBV30,-,-,TRBJ1-1,CAWSQGRTEAFF,TGTGCCTGGAGCCAGGGACGCACTGAAGCTTTCTTT
TRBV6-5,-,TRBD1,TRBJ1-2,CASSSNNRGRNYGYTF,TGTGCCAGCAGTTCGAATAACAGGGGGAGGAACTATGGCTACACCTTC
TRBV5-1,-,-,TRBJ2-3,CASSLGTARDTQYF,TGCGCCAGCAGCTTGGGCACTGCGAGAGATACGCAGTATTTT
TRBV19,once,-,TRBJ1-3,CASNVGGGNTIYF,TGTGCCAGTAACGTCGGGGGAGGAAACACCATATATTTT
TRBV7-9,-,-,TRBJ1-4,CASSPPPWGAGEKLFF,TGTGCCAGCAGCCCCCCGCCGTGGGGGGCCGGTGAAAAACTGTTTTTT
TRBV4-3,-,-,TRBJ2-7,CASSQDIGGVGYEQYF,TGCGCCAGCAGCCAAGACATAGGGGGGGTAGGCTACGAGCAGTACTTC
TRBV28,-,-,TRBJ1-5,CASSFNFRQYDQPQHF,TGTGCCAGCAGTTTTAATTTTCGACAGTACGATCAGCCCCAGCATTTT
TRBV7-2,once,-,TRBJ2-2,CASSLARGTGELFF,TGTGCCAGCAGCTTAGCCAGGGGCACCGGGGAGCTGTTTTTT
TRBV27,-,TRBD1,TRBJ1-2,CASSFGDRGNYGYTF,TGTGCCAGCAGTTTCGGGGACAGGGGGAACTATGGCTACACCTTC